A selection of T cell receptor beta chains follows, all from one sample in a study of blood T cell repertoires in COVID-19. The protocol was immunoSEQ multiplex PCR, while the TCRdb copy is restricted to in-frame clones and leaves out a portion. The sample records 65,000 to 70,000 clones, approximately 90% being singletons. Specimen: peripheral blood. These receptors were taken from a woman older than 75 with acute or convalescent COVID-19. Both conserved end residues are part of each CDR3. The D gene is left open where the match is weak. Not all rows give a size; the values are once, few, many and, for expanded clones, a class.

clone_size,j_call,v_call,d_call,cdr3_aa,cdr3_nt
-,TRBJ1-4,TRBV5-1,TRBD1,CASSRTGQGGEKLFF,TGCGCCAGCAGTCGGACCGGACAGGGGGGTGAAAAACTGTTTTTT
-,TRBJ2-7,TRBV5-8,-,CASSLAWASNEQYF,TGTGCCAGCAGCTTGGCGTGGGCCTCCAACGAGCAGTACTTC
-,TRBJ1-1,TRBV5-1,-,CASSLDGRVGTEAFF,TGCGCCAGCAGCTTGGACGGCAGGGTGGGCACTGAAGCTTTCTTT
-,TRBJ2-2,TRBV6-6,-,CATRNPLGFGTGELFF,TGTGCAACCAGGAATCCATTGGGTTTTGGCACCGGGGAGCTGTTTTTT
-,TRBJ1-2,TRBV28,-,CASSLTSYGYTF,TGTGCCAGCAGTTTAACCAGCTATGGCTACACCTTC
-,TRBJ1-4,TRBV5-4,-,CASSLGGGNEKLFF,TGTGCCAGCAGCTTGGGGGGGGGAAATGAAAAACTGTTTTTT
-,TRBJ2-5,TRBV2,-,CASSVREAQYF,TGTGCCAGCAGTGTCAGAGAGGCCCAGTACTTC
-,TRBJ1-1,TRBV3-1/TRBV3-2,TRBD1,CASSLGQSFTEAFF,TGTGCCAGCAGCCTGGGACAGTCCTTCACTGAAGCTTTCTTT
once,TRBJ2-7,TRBV28,TRBD1,CASSIVPSGGQEQYF,TGTGCCAGCTCCATCGTCCCGTCAGGGGGTCAGGAGCAGTACTTC
-,TRBJ1-1,TRBV5-5,TRBD1,CASSWDRGRVTEAFF,TGTGCCAGCAGCTGGGACAGGGGGCGAGTCACTGAAGCTTTCTTT
-,TRBJ1-1,TRBV19,-,CASSEGTGGTEAFF,TGTGCCAGTAGTGAGGGAACTGGTGGGACTGAAGCTTTCTTT
-,TRBJ1-1,TRBV2,TRBD1,CASRDRANTEAFF,TGTGCCAGCAGGGACAGGGCGAACACTGAAGCTTTCTTT
-,TRBJ2-5,TRBV5-1,-,CASSLSSGQETQYF,TGCGCCAGCAGCTTATCCAGCGGCCAAGAGACCCAGTACTTC